This is a list of T cell receptor beta chains from one sample in a study of blood T cells in healthy people across ages. TCRdb re-derived calls from the 5' RACE reads in MiXCR, one entry per CDR3 protein. The data hold hundreds of thousands of distinct CDR3 sequences, with around 42% observed a single time. Sequenced sample: blood. These TCRs come from a man between 60 and 70 years old in good health. CDR3s include the opening cysteine and the closing phenylalanine or tryptophan. The D gene is left open where the match is weak. The size entry is marked missing in some rows and otherwise reads once, few, many or a size class.

d_call: NA
clone_size: NA
j_call: TRBJ2-5
v_call: TRBV6-2/TRBV6-3
cdr3_aa: CASTPSTETQYF
cdr3_nt: TGTGCCAGCACTCCTAGCACGGAGACCCAGTACTTC

d_call: TRBD2
clone_size: few
j_call: TRBJ2-5
v_call: TRBV5-1
cdr3_aa: CASSRTTSGQETQYF
cdr3_nt: TGCGCCAGCAGCCGGACGACTAGCGGCCAAGAGACCCAGTACTTC

d_call: NA
clone_size: NA
j_call: TRBJ1-2
v_call: TRBV2
cdr3_aa: CASTLRDGAYGYTF
cdr3_nt: TGTGCCAGCACCCTCCGGGACGGAGCTTATGGCTACACCTTC

d_call: TRBD1
clone_size: NA
j_call: TRBJ2-1
v_call: TRBV7-2
cdr3_aa: CASSLETGTYNEQFF
cdr3_nt: TGTGCCAGCAGCTTGGAGACAGGGACCTACAATGAGCAGTTCTTC

d_call: TRBD1
clone_size: few
j_call: TRBJ1-6
v_call: TRBV4-1
cdr3_aa: CASSQETGQGLSPLHF
cdr3_nt: TGCGCCAGCAGCCAAGAGACTGGACAGGGACTTTCACCCCTCCACTTT

d_call: TRBD1
clone_size: NA
j_call: TRBJ2-2
v_call: TRBV27
cdr3_aa: CASSMSRTGTGELFF
cdr3_nt: TGTGCCAGCAGTATGTCCCGGACAGGCACCGGGGAGCTGTTTTTT

d_call: NA
clone_size: NA
j_call: TRBJ1-2
v_call: TRBV28
cdr3_aa: CASSFGDVGSLGHDGDGYTF
cdr3_nt: TGTGCCAGCAGTTTTGGGGACGTAGGTAGTTTGGGACACGATGGGGATGGCTACACCTTC

d_call: NA
clone_size: few
j_call: TRBJ2-5
v_call: TRBV11-1
cdr3_aa: CASSSTEPEKYKQETQYF
cdr3_nt: TGTGCCAGCAGCTCGACAGAGCCCGAGAAATACAAACAAGAGACCCAGTACTTC

d_call: TRBD1
clone_size: NA
j_call: TRBJ1-6
v_call: TRBV20-1
cdr3_aa: CSARDNRGRDSPLHF
cdr3_nt: TGCAGTGCTAGAGATAACAGGGGAAGAGATTCACCCCTCCACTTT

d_call: NA
clone_size: once
j_call: TRBJ2-7
v_call: TRBV6-5
cdr3_aa: CASSYTTGGREQYF
cdr3_nt: TGTGCCAGCAGTTACACGACAGGAGGCCGCGAGCAGTACTTC

d_call: NA
clone_size: few
j_call: TRBJ2-1
v_call: TRBV15
cdr3_aa: CATSRDSRAEQFF
cdr3_nt: TGTGCCACCAGCAGAGATTCACGGGCTGAGCAGTTCTTC

d_call: NA
clone_size: NA
j_call: TRBJ1-6
v_call: TRBV2
cdr3_aa: CATRPGGDSPLHF
cdr3_nt: TGTGCCACCAGACCCGGTGGGGATTCACCCCTCCACTTT

d_call: TRBD1
clone_size: NA
j_call: TRBJ2-5
v_call: TRBV9
cdr3_aa: CASSVGGTGGTETQYF
cdr3_nt: TGTGCCAGCAGCGTCGGGGGGACAGGGGGCACAGAGACCCAGTACTTC

d_call: NA
clone_size: many
j_call: TRBJ2-3
v_call: TRBV15
cdr3_aa: CATSRARNYPDTQYF
cdr3_nt: TGTGCCACCAGCAGAGCAAGAAACTACCCGGATACGCAGTATTTT

d_call: TRBD2
clone_size: NA
j_call: TRBJ2-3
v_call: TRBV4-1
cdr3_aa: CASSQKTMGGGGTQYF
cdr3_nt: TGCGCCAGCAGCCAAAAAACAATGGGCGGGGGGGGTACGCAGTATTTT

d_call: NA
clone_size: NA
j_call: TRBJ1-5
v_call: TRBV7-2
cdr3_aa: CASSQDFLSNQPQHF
cdr3_nt: TGTGCCAGCAGCCAGGACTTCCTCAGCAATCAGCCCCAGCATTTT

d_call: TRBD1
clone_size: NA
j_call: TRBJ1-2
v_call: TRBV28
cdr3_aa: CASSWTGPGYTF
cdr3_nt: TGTGCCAGCAGTTGGACAGGGCCTGGCTACACCTTC